Listed below are T cell receptor beta chains from one sample, sequenced in a study of T cells after yellow fever vaccination. Each CDR3 protein gets one entry after TCRdb re-called the 5' RACE reads with MiXCR. The sample has about 630,000 distinct CDR3 sequences, roughly 12% seen once. The input for sequencing was PBMCs, taken on the day of the yellow fever booster vaccination. Every receptor here comes from a man aged 30 to 39 who received the YFV17D yellow fever vaccine. CDR3s include the opening cysteine and the closing phenylalanine or tryptophan. The D gene is left open where the match is weak. The size field is filled for only some rows; it gives once, few, many or a size class.

j_gene,v_gene,abundance,d_gene,CDR3aa,CDR3nt
TRBJ2-1,TRBV12-3/TRBV12-4,many,TRBD2,CASSLGSGPYNEQFF,TGTGCCAGCAGTTTGGGTAGCGGGCCGTACAATGAGCAGTTCTTC
TRBJ2-1,TRBV24-1,NA,TRBD2,CATSAVGLAGGVKVPYNEQFF,TGTGCCACCAGTGCTGTAGGACTAGCGGGAGGAGTAAAAGTCCCCTACAATGAGCAGTTCTTC
TRBJ2-7,TRBV10-3,few,TRBD1,CAMGQGDEQYF,TGTGCCATGGGACAGGGTGACGAGCAGTACTTC
TRBJ2-1,TRBV7-2,few,NA,CASSLLPGVYNEQFF,TGTGCCAGCAGCTTGTTACCGGGAGTCTACAATGAGCAGTTCTTC
TRBJ2-7,TRBV29-1,NA,TRBD2,CSTGGGSDEQYF,TGCAGCACCGGCGGGGGTTCGGACGAGCAGTACTTC
TRBJ2-2,TRBV6-5,NA,TRBD1,CASSMNQGQGHTGELFF,TGTGCCAGCAGTATGAACCAAGGACAGGGACATACCGGGGAGCTGTTTTTT
TRBJ1-5,TRBV10-3,NA,NA,CAISEEGQPQHF,TGTGCCATCAGTGAGGAGGGTCAGCCCCAGCATTTT
TRBJ2-1,TRBV20-1,few,TRBD2,CSARSLSGRGYNEQFF,TGCAGTGCTAGGAGTCTCAGCGGGAGGGGGTACAATGAGCAGTTCTTC
TRBJ2-1,TRBV24-1,few,TRBD1,CATSDFGQANEQFF,TGTGCCACCAGTGATTTCGGACAGGCCAATGAGCAGTTCTTC
TRBJ2-5,TRBV12-3/TRBV12-4,NA,NA,CASRVRSQETQYF,TGTGCCAGCAGAGTCCGCAGCCAAGAGACCCAGTACTTC
TRBJ2-1,TRBV15,NA,NA,CATRGFSYNEQFF,TGTGCCACACGGGGTTTCTCCTACAATGAGCAGTTCTTC
TRBJ2-5,TRBV29-1,NA,TRBD2,CSVAGEGAETQYF,TGCAGCGTGGCGGGGGAGGGAGCAGAGACCCAGTACTTC
TRBJ2-6,TRBV9,NA,NA,CASSYRQGPGANVLTF,TGTGCCAGCAGTTATCGCCAGGGGCCCGGGGCCAACGTCCTGACTTTC
TRBJ2-1,TRBV28,many,NA,CASRRGNEQFF,TGTGCCAGCAGAAGGGGCAATGAGCAGTTCTTC
TRBJ2-3,TRBV13,few,TRBD2,CASSLQGLAVTDTQYF,TGTGCCAGCAGCTTACAGGGACTAGCGGTCACAGATACGCAGTATTTT
TRBJ2-3,TRBV7-2,many,TRBD2,CASSRLAGAADTQYF,TGTGCCAGCAGCAGACTAGCGGGAGCCGCAGATACGCAGTATTTT
TRBJ2-1,TRBV20-1,few,NA,CSARINEQFF,TGCAGTGCTAGAATTAATGAGCAGTTCTTC
TRBJ2-5,TRBV19,NA,NA,CASSRQVGSQETQYF,TGTGCCAGTAGTCGGCAGGTGGGGTCCCAAGAGACCCAGTACTTC
TRBJ2-2,TRBV20-1,NA,TRBD1,CSARGTGATGELFF,TGCAGTGCTAGGGGGACAGGAGCTACCGGGGAGCTGTTTTTT
TRBJ1-6,TRBV4-3,NA,NA,CASSQEGGRGYNSPLHF,TGCGCCAGCAGCCAAGAGGGCGGGAGGGGATATAATTCACCCCTCCACTTT
TRBJ2-7,TRBV6-2/TRBV6-3,NA,NA,CASSLELSRHEQYF,TGTGCCAGCAGCCTCGAATTAAGTCGTCATGAGCAGTACTTC
TRBJ2-5,TRBV3-1,NA,NA,CASSQDERGYQETQYF,TGTGCCAGCAGCCAAGATGAACGGGGGTACCAAGAGACCCAGTACTTC
TRBJ2-5,TRBV11-2,many,NA,CASSPDGGSVQETQYF,TGTGCCAGCAGCCCCGACGGGGGTAGCGTACAAGAGACCCAGTACTTC
TRBJ1-5,TRBV5-1,NA,NA,CASSGDGANQPQHF,TGCGCCAGCAGTGGAGACGGGGCAAATCAGCCCCAGCATTTT
TRBJ1-5,TRBV7-6,many,NA,CASSPSSNQPQHF,TGTGCCAGCAGTCCAAGCAGCAATCAGCCCCAGCATTTT
TRBJ1-2,TRBV7-2,NA,TRBD1,CASSLGLNRDRVFGYTF,TGTGCCAGCAGCTTAGGATTAAACCGGGACAGGGTGTTTGGCTACACCTTC
TRBJ2-1,TRBV5-1,few,NA,CASSLVGGRSGAGEQFF,TGCGCCAGCAGCTTGGTGGGGGGGCGGTCTGGAGCGGGAGAGCAGTTCTTC
TRBJ2-1,TRBV6-2/TRBV6-3,few,NA,CASSYGTHPYNEQFF,TGTGCCAGCAGCTACGGGACGCACCCCTACAATGAGCAGTTCTTC
TRBJ2-7,TRBV6-5,many,NA,CASSTSPTYEQYF,TGTGCCAGCAGCACTAGCCCTACCTACGAGCAGTACTTC
TRBJ2-7,TRBV20-1,few,TRBD2,CSATGGDEEQYF,TGCAGTGCTACCGGGGGGGACGAGGAGCAGTACTTC
TRBJ2-6,TRBV5-5,NA,NA,CASSSSDSRAGANVLTF,TGTGCCAGCAGCTCGTCCGACAGCCGGGCTGGGGCCAACGTCCTGACTTTC
TRBJ2-7,TRBV6-5,many,NA,CASREGSYEQYF,TGTGCCAGCCGCGAGGGCTCCTACGAGCAGTACTTC
TRBJ2-3,TRBV19,many,NA,CASSTARLGTDTQYF,TGTGCCAGTAGTACCGCCCGGCTCGGCACAGATACGCAGTATTTT
TRBJ2-3,TRBV20-1,few,NA,CSARGDGDSPPDTQYF,TGCAGTGCTAGGGGGGATGGGGACTCTCCCCCAGATACGCAGTATTTT
TRBJ2-1,TRBV7-6,NA,NA,CASSFAPLVGNEQFF,TGTGCCAGCAGCTTCGCTCCCCTAGTTGGCAATGAGCAGTTCTTC
TRBJ2-1,TRBV6-4,NA,NA,CASSDSMGGRDEQFF,TGTGCCAGCAGTGACTCGATGGGGGGGCGCGATGAGCAGTTCTTC
TRBJ2-2,TRBV10-3,few,TRBD1,CAMAGQGGTGELFF,TGTGCCATGGCGGGACAGGGAGGTACCGGGGAGCTGTTTTTT
TRBJ2-3,TRBV15,NA,NA,CATSSWDGRDTQYF,TGTGCCACCAGCAGTTGGGACGGGCGCGATACGCAGTATTTT
TRBJ1-2,TRBV5-1,few,NA,CASSRYADYGYTF,TGCGCCAGCAGTAGGTATGCAGACTATGGCTACACCTTC
TRBJ1-2,TRBV7-2,NA,NA,CASSPTGNGGYTF,TGTGCCAGCAGCCCTACAGGAAACGGTGGCTACACCTTC
TRBJ2-3,TRBV27,few,TRBD2,CASSSGEGPSTDTQYF,TGTGCCAGCAGTTCGGGGGAGGGACCTAGCACAGATACGCAGTATTTT
TRBJ2-2,TRBV20-1,few,NA,CSASGLVAGELFF,TGCAGTGCTAGTGGACTGGTGGCCGGGGAGCTGTTTTTT
TRBJ2-3,TRBV7-2,few,NA,CASTLRDTQYF,TGTGCCAGCACCTTACGGGATACGCAGTATTTT
TRBJ2-1,TRBV20-1,NA,NA,CSAAGRTNSEQFF,TGCAGTGCTGCGGGACGGACTAACAGTGAGCAGTTCTTC
TRBJ2-1,TRBV10-3,few,TRBD2,CAISDPTSGSPNEQFF,TGTGCCATCAGTGACCCGACTAGCGGGAGCCCCAATGAGCAGTTCTTC
TRBJ2-7,TRBV7-9,NA,TRBD2,CASRSGAGGDRTPIFF,TGTGCCAGCAGATCAGGAGCGGGAGGGGACAGGACCCCTATTTTCTTC
TRBJ2-5,TRBV9,NA,TRBD1,CASSVLDRDGQYF,TGTGCCAGCAGCGTTTTAGACAGGGATGGCCAGTACTTC
TRBJ2-1,TRBV12-3/TRBV12-4,NA,NA,CASSLTQGSYNEQFF,TGTGCCAGCAGCCTTACACAGGGATCCTACAATGAGCAGTTCTTC
TRBJ1-1,TRBV24-1,few,TRBD1,CATEDRTGEAFF,TGTGCCACCGAAGATAGGACAGGGGAAGCTTTCTTT
TRBJ2-6,TRBV3-1,NA,NA,CASSHGRVGANVLTF,TGTGCCAGCAGCCATGGGCGGGTTGGGGCCAACGTCCTGACTTTC
TRBJ2-7,TRBV29-1,NA,TRBD2,CSVHVGGSIVQYF,TGCAGCGTGCATGTTGGCGGGAGTATTGTGCAGTACTTC
TRBJ2-3,TRBV24-1,few,NA,CATRRTSTDTQYF,TGTGCCACCCGCCGGACTAGCACAGATACGCAGTATTTT
TRBJ2-1,TRBV7-8,few,NA,CASSPPGGTNEQFF,TGTGCCAGCAGCCCCCCGGGCGGGACGAATGAGCAGTTCTTC
TRBJ2-1,TRBV6-6,NA,NA,CASSPESAQFF,TGTGCCAGCAGCCCGGAGAGCGCCCAGTTCTTC
TRBJ2-5,TRBV5-1,many,NA,CASSSGTSQETQYF,TGCGCCAGCAGCTCCGGGACTTCTCAAGAGACCCAGTACTTC
TRBJ1-5,TRBV20-1,NA,NA,CSARAGEYSNQPQHF,TGCAGTGCTAGAGCGGGAGAATATAGCAATCAGCCCCAGCATTTT
TRBJ1-6,TRBV7-2,NA,TRBD1,CASSAHRGSNSPLHF,TGTGCCAGCAGCGCACACAGGGGATCTAATTCACCCCTCCACTTT
TRBJ2-3,TRBV5-1,NA,TRBD2,CASSLTSGAITDTQYF,TGCGCCAGCAGTTTGACTAGCGGCGCGATCACAGATACGCAGTATTTT
TRBJ1-6,TRBV29-1,NA,TRBD1,CITWDRANSPLHF,TGCATCACTTGGGACAGGGCGAATTCACCCCTCCACTTT